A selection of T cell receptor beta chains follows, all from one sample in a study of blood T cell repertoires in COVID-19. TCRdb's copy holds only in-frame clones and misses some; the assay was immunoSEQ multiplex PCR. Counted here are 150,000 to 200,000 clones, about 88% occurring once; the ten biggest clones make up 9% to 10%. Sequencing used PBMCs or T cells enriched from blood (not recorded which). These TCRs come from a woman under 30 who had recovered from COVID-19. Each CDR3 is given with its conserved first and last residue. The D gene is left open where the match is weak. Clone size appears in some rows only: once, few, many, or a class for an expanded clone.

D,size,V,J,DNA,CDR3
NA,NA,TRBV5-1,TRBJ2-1,TGCGCCACCAAGCCACTACCCCTGGCGGACTCCTACAATGAGCAGTTCTTC,CATKPLPLADSYNEQFF
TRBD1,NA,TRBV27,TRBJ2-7,TGTGCCAGCAGGCCCAGGGGGACAGGGGTCTACGAGCAGTACTTC,CASRPRGTGVYEQYF
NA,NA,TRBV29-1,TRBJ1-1,TGCAGCGTTGACCCTTACAGGGAAATGAACACTGAAGCTTTCTTT,CSVDPYREMNTEAFF
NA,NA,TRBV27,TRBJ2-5,TGTGCCAGTCGCCGGGAGACCCAGTACTTC,CASRRETQYF
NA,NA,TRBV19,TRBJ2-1,TGTGCCAGCGACTTTGGGGCGGGATACAATGAGCAGTTCTTC,CASDFGAGYNEQFF
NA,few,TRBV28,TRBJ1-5,TGTGCCAGCGAAGGGAGATACCATAGCAATCAGCCCCAGCATTTT,CASEGRYHSNQPQHF
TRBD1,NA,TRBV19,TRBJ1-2,TGTGCCAGTAGTCCGCAGACAGGGGATTATGGCTACACCTTC,CASSPQTGDYGYTF
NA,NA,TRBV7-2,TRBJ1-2,TGTGCCAGCAGCTTAGAAGTTCCAGATAACTATGGCTACACCTTC,CASSLEVPDNYGYTF
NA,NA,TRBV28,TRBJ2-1,TGTGCCAGCAGTCCCGGGTCCGGGAGAGAGGGGAATGAGCAGTTCTTC,CASSPGSGREGNEQFF
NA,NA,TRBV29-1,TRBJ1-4,TGCAGCGTTGAACCCATCAGTACAGGGACAAATGAAAAACTGTTTTTT,CSVEPISTGTNEKLFF
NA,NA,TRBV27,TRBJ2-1,TGTGCCAGCAGTTTACTAGCCCGCAATGAGCAGTTCTTC,CASSLLARNEQFF
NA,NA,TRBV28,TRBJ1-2,TGTGCCAGCAGTTTATGGGGGGGTCGTGAAGGCTACACCTTC,CASSLWGGREGYTF
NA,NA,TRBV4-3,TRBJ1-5,TGCGCCAGCAGCCTCACCGAGGGAGGTTCTGGGGGATATAGCAATCAGCCCCAGCATTTT,CASSLTEGGSGGYSNQPQHF
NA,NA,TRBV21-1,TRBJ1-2,TGTGCCAGCAGCATCAAGGACAGGGAGGACAATAACTATGGCTACACCTTC,CASSIKDREDNNYGYTF
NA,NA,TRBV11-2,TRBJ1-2,TGTGCCAGCAGCCGAACAGTAGGCTACACCTTC,CASSRTVGYTF
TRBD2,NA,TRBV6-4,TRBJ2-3,TGTGCCAGCAGTGGACTAGCGGGAGGGTCGTCCGATACGCAGTATTTT,CASSGLAGGSSDTQYF
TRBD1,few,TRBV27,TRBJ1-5,TGTGCCAGCAGTCCCCAGGGGGGTATAGGGGAACTCAATCAGCCCCAGCATTTT,CASSPQGGIGELNQPQHF
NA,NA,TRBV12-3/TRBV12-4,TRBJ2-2,TGTGCCAGCAGACTACCCAGCACCGGGGAGCTGTTTTTT,CASRLPSTGELFF
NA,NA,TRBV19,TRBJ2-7,TGTGCCAGTAGTATTGGCAGCTCCTACGAGCAGTACTTC,CASSIGSSYEQYF
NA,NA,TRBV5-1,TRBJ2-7,TGCGCCAGCAGCTTGAATCGTAGTGAGCAGTACTTC,CASSLNRSEQYF
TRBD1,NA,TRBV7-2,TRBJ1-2,TGTGCCAGCAGCTTAGAGGGGGCGAGTATGACATATGGCTACACCTTC,CASSLEGASMTYGYTF
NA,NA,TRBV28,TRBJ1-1,TGTGCCAGCAGTTTTGAGGCTAGTGAAGCTTTCTTT,CASSFEASEAFF
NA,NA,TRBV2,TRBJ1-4,TGTGCCAGCAGGAGGAGGCCTGCAACTAATGAAAAACTGTTTTTT,CASRRRPATNEKLFF
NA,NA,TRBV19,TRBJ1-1,TGTGCCAGTAGTAGTACAGGAACCACTAACACTGAAGCTTTCTTT,CASSSTGTTNTEAFF
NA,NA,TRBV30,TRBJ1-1,TGTGCCTGGAGTCCGTCGAACACTGAAGCTTTCTTT,CAWSPSNTEAFF
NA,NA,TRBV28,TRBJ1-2,TGTGCCAGCAGTTTGACAGCTATGGACGGCTACACCTTC,CASSLTAMDGYTF
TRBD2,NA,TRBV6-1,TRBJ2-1,TGTGCCAGCAGTGAAGGAAGGATAGCGGGTTACAATGAGCAGTTCTTC,CASSEGRIAGYNEQFF
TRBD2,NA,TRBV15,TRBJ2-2,TGTGCCACCAGCAGGAGGCTTTTTTTAAGCGGGAGCGGGACCGGGGAGCTGTTTTTT,CATSRRLFLSGSGTGELFF
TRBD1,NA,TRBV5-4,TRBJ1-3,TGTGCCAGCAGGACTGGGACAGGGGGAGGAAACACCATATATTTT,CASRTGTGGGNTIYF
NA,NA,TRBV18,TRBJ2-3,TGTGCCAGCTCACCACGTTTAGCGTTCTCTAGCACAGATACGCAGTATTTT,CASSPRLAFSSTDTQYF
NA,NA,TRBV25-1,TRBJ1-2,TGTGCCAGCAGTGGTCAAATTGGCGGAGGCTACACCTTC,CASSGQIGGGYTF
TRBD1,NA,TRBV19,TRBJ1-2,TGTGCCAGTAATCCTGTCAGGGGGTACGGCTACACCTTC,CASNPVRGYGYTF
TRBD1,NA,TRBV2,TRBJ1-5,TGTGCCAGCAGGGTAGGGGGCTCGAATCAGCCCCAGCATTTT,CASRVGGSNQPQHF
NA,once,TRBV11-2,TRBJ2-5,TGTGCCAGCAGCTTAGATCGGGGGACCCAGTACTTC,CASSLDRGTQYF
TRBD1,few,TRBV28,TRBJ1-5,TGTGCCAGCAGTTTAACGGGACAGGGCAATCAGCCCCAGCATTTT,CASSLTGQGNQPQHF
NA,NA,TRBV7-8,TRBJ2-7,TGTGCCAGCAGCTTAGGACTCGAGCAGTACTTC,CASSLGLEQYF
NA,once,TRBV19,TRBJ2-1,TGTGCCAGTAGTATATCCGCGGGGAATGAGCAGTTCTTC,CASSISAGNEQFF
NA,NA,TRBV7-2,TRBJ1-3,TGTGCCAGCAGCTTAGATTCGGGACTTGTGTATGGAAACACCATATATTTT,CASSLDSGLVYGNTIYF
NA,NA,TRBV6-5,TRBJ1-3,TGTGCCAGCCTTAGTGGAAACACCATATATTTT,CASLSGNTIYF
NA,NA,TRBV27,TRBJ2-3,TGTGCCAGCGCCACGGGCACAGATACGCAGTATTTT,CASATGTDTQYF
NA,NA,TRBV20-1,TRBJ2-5,TGCAGTGAAAATGGGGGGGAGACCCAGTACTTC,CSENGGETQYF